The clone carrying this TCR beta chain was picked up one time. What it recognizes is unknown. The sample is drawn from a study of cytomegalovirus exposure and HLA in healthy donors. The study, taken as a whole, reports: The classifier reportedly diagnosed cytomegalovirus status with high sensitivity and specificity. An apparent linkage of common viral pathogens to several of the most significant clusters emerged in a later analysis. Later on, analysis showed that most CMV-associated TCR beta chains appeared to be HLA-restricted.

Trimming took off 8 bases at V and 3 bases at J, with 12 bases between the two ends. The CDR3 is made up of 13 amino acids. The germline CDR1 and CDR2 sequences are SGHAT and FQNNGV. Both 60 Vbeta primers and 13 Jbeta primers went into the PCR. The method was immunoSEQ multiplex PCR; TCRdb's version includes in-frame clones alone and lacks a portion of them. This table has hundreds of thousands of clones, around 73% appearing once. The sample consisted of PBMCs. The source is a male donor in good health and CMV-seronegative. The rearrangement uses TRBV11-2 and TRBJ2-3; D might be TRBD2 (5 bases). DNA for the CDR3: TGTGCCAGCTACGTCGGCGGGACAGATACGCAGTATTTT. Protein: CASYVGGTDTQYF.